This entry lists 5 T cell receptor beta chains sequenced from one sample in a study of vaccination effects on CD4 cells after COVID-19. With the ViraFEST assay, the study expanded antigen-specific CD4+ T cells using viral peptide pools, then sequenced them. When around nine days of culture had elapsed, CD4+ T cells were isolated. Everyone in the study got two shots of either the BNT162b2 or mRNA-1273 vaccine. The repertoire was sequenced with immunoSEQ multiplex PCR; TCRdb's copy has only in-frame clones and lacks some. The sample records about 24,000 clones, approximately 69% being singletons. Their antigens remain unidentified. This specimen was CD4+ T cells from PBMCs cultured with SARS-CoV-2 spike peptides, taken after COVID-19 vaccination. All receptors derive from a human donor who received a COVID-19 vaccine.

This clone has only one observation. The chain combines TRBV3-1 (or the pseudogene TRBV3-2) with TRBJ2-5; 7 nucleotides line up with TRBD2. Germline lookup yields CDR1 LGHDT and CDR2 YNNKEL (reference sequence). Trimming at V came to 7 bases and at J to 2 bases, leaving 7 bases not matched to a gene. The CDR3 contains 14 residues. The CDR3 sequence is CASMSASGQETQYF. The CDR3 DNA reads as TGTGCCAGCATGTCGGCTAGCGGTCAAGAGACCCAGTACTTC.

V gene TRBV5-1 combines with J gene TRBJ1-1; D may be TRBD1 (5 bases). This CDR3 region has 13 residues. CDR1 is SGHRS and CDR2 is YFSETQ in the germline V gene. The germline V and J ends were trimmed by 0 bases and 8 bases, with 11 bases remaining between them. CDR3 region: CASSLASGEEAFF. The CDR3 coding sequence is TGCGCCAGCAGCTTGGCTTCGGGGGAGGAAGCTTTCTTT.

This chain joins TRBV7-2 and TRBJ2-7, with D possibly matching TRBD1 (5 bases). The CDR3 length is 14 residues. Trimming shortened V by 5 bases and J by 2 bases, and 13 bases separated the two germline ends. Germline lookup yields CDR1 SGHTA and CDR2 FQGNSA. Here the CDR3 DNA reads TGTGCCAGCAGCCCCCGTCCAGGGCCCTACGAGCAGTACTTC. Amino acids: CASSPRPGPYEQYF.

The chain carries TRBV7-8 and TRBJ1-1, with a tentative D call TRBD1 (5 bases). Germline-derived CDR1 and CDR2 are SGHVS and FQNEAQ. Between the trimmed V and J ends, which lost 3 bases and 4 bases, there was a span of 12 bases. The CDR3 consists of 14 residues. The CDR3 sequence: CASSLTEIGTEAFF. The DNA for the CDR3 is TGTGCCAGCAGCTTGACAGAAATAGGCACTGAAGCTTTCTTT. The variable domain in full, with the rest retrieved from reference TRBV7-8 and TRBJ1-1, is GAGVSQSPRYKVAKRGQDVALRCDPISGHVSLFWYQQALGQGPEFLTYFQNEAQLDKSGLPSDRFFAERPEGSVSTLKIQRTQQEDSAVYLCASSLTEIGTEAFFGQGTRLTVV.

This chain links TRBV5-4 with TRBJ1-4; maybe TRBD1 (6 bases). Trimming took 2 bases from V and 3 from J, leaving 8 bases between them. This CDR3 is built from 14 residues. Germline lookup yields CDR1 SGHNT and CDR2 YYREEE (reference sequence). The CDR3: CASSFEGANEKLFF. DNA for the CDR3: TGTGCCAGCAGCTTTGAGGGGGCTAATGAAAAACTGTTTTTT.